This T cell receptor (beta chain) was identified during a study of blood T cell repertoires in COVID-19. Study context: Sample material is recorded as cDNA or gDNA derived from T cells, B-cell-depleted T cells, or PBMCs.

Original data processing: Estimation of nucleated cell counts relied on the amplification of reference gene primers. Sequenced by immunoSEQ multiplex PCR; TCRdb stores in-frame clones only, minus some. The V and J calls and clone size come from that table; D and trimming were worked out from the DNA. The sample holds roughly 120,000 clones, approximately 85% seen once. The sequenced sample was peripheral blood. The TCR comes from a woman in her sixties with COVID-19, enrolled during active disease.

In DNA, the CDR3 is TGTGCCAGCAGGTCGACAGGGGAGAACACCGGGGAGCTGTTTTTT. It is translated as CASRSTGENTGELFF. The rearrangement joins TRBV2 to TRBJ2-2; 8 bases fit TRBD1. The length of the CDR3 is 15 residues. The V segment lost 6 bases and the J segment 1 base; nucleotides outside the gene matches: 4. Germline V gene data show CDR1 as SNHLY and CDR2 as FYNNEI. Full variable domain (outside the CDR3, taken from reference TRBV2 and TRBJ2-2): EPEVTQTPSHQVTQMGQEVILRCVPISNHLYFYWYRQILGQKVEFLVSFYNNEISEKSEIFDDQFSVERPDGSNFTLKIRSTKLEDSAMYFCASRSTGENTGELFFGEGSRLTVL.